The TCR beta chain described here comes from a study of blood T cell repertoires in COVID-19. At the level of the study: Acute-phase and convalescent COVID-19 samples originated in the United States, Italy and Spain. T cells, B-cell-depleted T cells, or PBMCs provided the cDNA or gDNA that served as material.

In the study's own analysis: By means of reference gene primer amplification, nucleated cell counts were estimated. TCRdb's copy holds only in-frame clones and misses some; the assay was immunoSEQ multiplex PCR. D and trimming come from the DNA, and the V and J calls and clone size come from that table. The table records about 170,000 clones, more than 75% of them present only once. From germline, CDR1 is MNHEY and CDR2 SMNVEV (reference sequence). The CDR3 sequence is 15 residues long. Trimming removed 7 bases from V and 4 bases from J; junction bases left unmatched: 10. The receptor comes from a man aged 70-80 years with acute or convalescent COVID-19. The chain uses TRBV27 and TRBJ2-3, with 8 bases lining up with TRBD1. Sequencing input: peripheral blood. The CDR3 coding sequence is TGTGCCAGCACCCGGTGGCAGGGGGCTTCAGATACGCAGTATTTT. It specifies CASTRWQGASDTQYF.